This T cell receptor beta chain stems from a study of T cell responses to AZD1222 COVID-19 vaccine listed by TCRdb under 2021. In terms of the full investigation: Because spike-specific TCR depth and breadth did not differ between the two schedules, AZD1222 recipients who got a second dose at roughly 4 weeks were pooled with those who got a second dose at roughly 12 weeks. A total of approximately 240 trial participants underwent TCR sequencing, of whom approximately 200 had received two doses of AZD1222 and about 26 had received two doses of the MenACWY control vaccine. Trial participants were enrolled by age into subgroups of 18-55, 56-69 and 70-plus years, and around 140, 26 and 57 TCR-sequenced participants, respectively, were included in these subgroups.

The time point label here, explained by the study, means: baseline before first vaccination. Vaccinee samples were obtained from the UK trials COV001 and COV002, which included a single-blind randomized controlled phase 2/3 trial of AZD1222 (ChAdOx1 nCoV-19) in healthy adults. For TCRbeta chain sequencing, PBMC samples were collected from trial participants at day 0 and at day 28 after the second dose. Taken from cysteine to phenylalanine, the CDR3 has 13 residues. Kept here is only the CDR3 DNA, which spans 39 bases and is read in frame from base 1. V drops 1 base and J drops 6 bases, leaving 6 bases in between. The germline V gene supplies CDR1 LGHNA and CDR2 YSLEER. The CDR3 regions of human TCRbeta chains were subjected to immunosequencing. As for how the authors treated the data: TCRs in the repertoires were matched against a reference library of SARS-CoV-2-specific TCRs that had been generated with the MIRA antigen-specificity platform. Breadth meant the fraction of unique TCRs that were SARS-CoV-2-associated, whereas depth meant the fraction of total T cells that were SARS-CoV-2-associated. Using the MIRA data, every spike-specific TCR was mapped to the spike region that the TCR reacted to and assigned to either a CD4 or a CD8 class. Log10-transformed breadth and depth values were compared by one-way ANOVA with Sidak's multiple comparisons tests. TCRdb holds this immuneACCESS table with in-frame rearrangements only. Some clones are missing; in checked studies, unresolved V genes explain under half, and the rest has no known cause. D and trimming come from the DNA, and the V and J calls and clone size come from that table. The sample yields 130,000 or so clones; over 75% were counted once. The top ten clones comprise about 7% of the sample.

A note on this clone: Which antigen it targets is not known. Base qualities are not recorded, but no much larger clone differs from it by a single base.

The study at large found these results: Nearly half of unique spike-specific TCRs reportedly recognized epitopes outside regions mutated in the B.1.351 and B.1.1.7 variants. Conclusions about previously exposed vaccinees are limited because only a handful of AZD1222 recipients were SARS-CoV-2 seropositive at baseline. The whole spike protein was spanned by vaccine-associated CD4 TCRs, and dominant responses were seen in regions 160-218 and 743-854. A significant rise in spike-specific TCR breadth and depth was observed after two AZD1222 doses relative to day 0 and relative to MenACWY recipients. In the small 56-69-year group, the increase in depth fell short of significance, most likely because of low power. No day 14 peak-response samples were available, so repertoires were characterized only after the peak T cell response. Participants were mostly white British and included more females than males, and it was suggested by the authors that clonal diversity may have been underestimated.

Sequences were derived from peripheral blood, sampled on day 0 of AZD1222 vaccination. This sequence originates from an adult in good health. The rearranged segments are TRBV4-3 and TRBJ1-4; the D gene cannot be resolved reliably. The nucleotide sequence is given as TGCGCCAGCAGCCAAGTTTCCTATGAAAAACTGTTTTTT. This translates into CASSQVSYEKLFF.